The entry below gives a single T cell receptor beta chain sequence along with its context. Its specificity is unknown. The record originates from a study of identical twins. This CDR3 comprises 16 residues. Trimming left V 5 bases short and J 2 bases short, with 18 bases between. Germline V gene lookup returns CDR1 SNHLY and CDR2 FYNNEI. It was template switching that added a universal primer site, and there were unique molecular identifiers on the cDNA. One entry per CDR3 protein results from TCRdb running MiXCR on the 5' RACE reads. The sample has some 1,600,000 distinct CDR3 sequences; 32% are singletons. Points from the study as a whole: Out-of-frame alpha sequences shared by twins showed excess low generation probability. Analyses of zero insertions could, in part, be confounded by invariant MAIT and iNKT cells.

Sequencing used cord blood. The sequence derives from a newborn girl in good health. The V and J genes are TRBV2 and TRBJ1-2; TRBD1 is a possible D gene (6 bases). CDR3 region: CASSHARQAFNYGYTF. In DNA, the CDR3 is TGTGCCAGCAGTCATGCCCGACAGGCCTTCAACTATGGCTACACCTTC.